This T cell receptor (beta chain) derives from a study of cytomegalovirus exposure and HLA in healthy donors. Measured with immunoSEQ multiplex PCR; TCRdb has only the in-frame clones, and not every one. The sample holds under 50,000 clones, over 85% seen once. These donors were members of the approximately 110-subject validation cohort, a group separate from the approximately 620-subject first cohort. CDR3 length: 18 amino acids. V shed 5 bases and J 8 bases; nucleotides not matched to a gene: 16. The germline V gene has CDR1 MNHEY and CDR2 SMNVEV (reference sequence). V is TRBV27 and J is TRBJ2-6, with 9 bases identical to TRBD1. The source is a woman in her late teens or twenties in good health and CMV-seropositive. Sequenced material: PBMCs. The CDR3 bases are TGTGCCAGCAGTCCACAGCCGGGACAGGGCCTCGTGACCAACGTCCTGACTTTC. It translates to CASSPQPGQGLVTNVLTF.